The rows below give T cell receptor beta chains drawn from one sample of a study of blood T cell repertoires in COVID-19. Sequenced by immunoSEQ multiplex PCR; TCRdb stores in-frame clones only, minus some. The sample carries about 380,000 clones, around 92% recorded once. The source material was peripheral blood. The receptors stem from a man in his forties or fifties with acute or convalescent COVID-19. CDR3s include the opening cysteine and the closing phenylalanine or tryptophan. D genes are given only for firm matches. Size tells how often a clone was seen (once, few, many) or the class of an expanded clone, and some rows leave it out.

V	D	size	J	CDR3	DNA
TRBV28	TRBD1	NA	TRBJ1-2	CASSPPGQDYGYTF	TGTGCCAGCAGTCCCCCGGGACAGGACTATGGCTACACCTTC
TRBV11-2	TRBD2	NA	TRBJ2-1	CASSLTGTSSNEQFF	TGTGCCAGCAGCTTAACGGGGACTAGCAGCAATGAGCAGTTCTTC
TRBV7-2	NA	NA	TRBJ1-2	CASSLDVRGGYTF	TGTGCCAGCAGCTTAGACGTCCGGGGGGGCTACACCTTC
TRBV19	TRBD1	NA	TRBJ2-7	CASSPTGTATYEQYF	TGTGCCAGTAGTCCGACCGGGACAGCTACCTACGAGCAGTACTTC
TRBV5-1	TRBD1	NA	TRBJ2-5	CASSTGQGIVETQYF	TGCGCCAGCAGTACGGGACAGGGGATAGTTGAGACCCAGTACTTC
TRBV5-1	NA	NA	TRBJ2-1	CASSAGTFDNEQFF	TGCGCCAGCAGCGCCGGGACTTTCGACAATGAGCAGTTCTTC
TRBV5-6	TRBD2	NA	TRBJ2-1	CASSFGGGASGEQFF	TGTGCCAGCAGCTTCGGCGGGGGGGCCTCGGGTGAGCAGTTCTTC
TRBV24-1	TRBD1	NA	TRBJ1-5	CATSDSYRGSQPQHF	TGTGCCACCAGTGATTCCTACAGGGGGAGTCAGCCCCAGCATTTT
TRBV10-3	TRBD1	NA	TRBJ1-1	CAIRGAGQLNTEAFF	TGTGCCATCAGGGGCGCGGGACAGCTGAACACTGAAGCTTTCTTT
TRBV7-9	TRBD2	NA	TRBJ2-7	CASSPSSGGLYEQYF	TGTGCCAGCAGCCCTTCTAGCGGGGGGCTCTACGAGCAGTACTTC
TRBV3-1/TRBV3-2	TRBD1	few	TRBJ1-5	CASSQGGGQPQHF	TGTGCCAGCAGCCAAGGAGGGGGCCAGCCCCAGCATTTT
TRBV27	NA	NA	TRBJ1-5	CASSPGFWQPQHF	TGTGCCAGCAGTCCGGGGTTTTGGCAGCCCCAGCATTTT
TRBV29-1	TRBD2	NA	TRBJ2-1	CSVETSGYNEQFF	TGCAGCGTTGAGACTAGCGGATACAATGAGCAGTTCTTC
TRBV6-5	NA	NA	TRBJ1-1	CASSYSTAGWVF	TGTGCCAGCAGTTACTCGACAGCCGGGTGGGTCTTT
TRBV3-1/TRBV3-2	NA	NA	TRBJ1-1	CASSQQGGMNTEAFF	TGTGCCAGCAGCCAACAGGGTGGCATGAACACTGAAGCTTTCTTT
TRBV20-1	NA	NA	TRBJ2-7	CSASGGGTYEQYF	TGCAGTGCTAGTGGTGGGGGGACCTACGAGCAGTACTTC
TRBV30	NA	NA	TRBJ1-1	CACSLDSAEAFF	TGTGCCTGCTCTCTCGACAGTGCTGAAGCTTTCTTT
TRBV4-3	NA	NA	TRBJ1-3	CASSQGQGSGNTIYF	TGCGCCAGCAGCCAAGGCCAGGGGTCTGGAAACACCATATATTTT
TRBV6-2/TRBV6-3	NA	once	TRBJ1-5	CASSTAQGRAPNQPQHF	TGTGCCAGCAGTACCGCCCAAGGGAGAGCGCCCAATCAGCCCCAGCATTTT
TRBV27	NA	NA	TRBJ2-2	CASTLSQGLNTGELFF	TGTGCCAGCACCTTATCGCAGGGGCTGAACACCGGGGAGCTGTTTTTT
TRBV27	NA	NA	TRBJ1-2	CASAMEVGRGYTF	TGTGCCAGCGCCATGGAGGTGGGGAGGGGCTACACCTTC
TRBV28	NA	NA	TRBJ2-7	CASSRMGTSSYEQYF	TGTGCCAGCAGCCGTATGGGGACATCCTCCTACGAGCAGTACTTC
TRBV2	TRBD2	NA	TRBJ2-5	CASSREGAHTGQETQYF	TGTGCCAGCAGTAGGGAGGGCGCCCACACAGGCCAAGAGACCCAGTACTTC
TRBV28	NA	NA	TRBJ2-7	CASSPDVRFEQYF	TGTGCCAGCAGTCCAGATGTGCGGTTCGAGCAGTACTTC
TRBV11-3	NA	NA	TRBJ1-1	CASSQYGTPNTEAFF	TGTGCCAGCAGCCAATACGGGACACCCAACACTGAAGCTTTCTTT
TRBV18	NA	NA	TRBJ2-5	CASSPQSLAVQETQYF	TGTGCCAGCTCACCACAATCCTTAGCGGTGCAAGAGACCCAGTACTTC
TRBV5-1	NA	NA	TRBJ2-5	CASSLVPGETQYF	TGCGCCAGCAGCTTGGTGCCAGGAGAGACCCAGTACTTC